What follows is one T cell receptor (beta chain) and its context. Antigen: not known. Other DNA sequences in this specimen translate into the identical CDR3. The data belong to a study of cytomegalovirus exposure and HLA in healthy donors. Overall study results and limits: By a later analysis, the bulk of CMV-associated TCR beta chains appeared HLA-restricted.

A multiplex PCR was run with 60 Vbeta primers and 13 Jbeta primers. Some clones are missing from TCRdb's copy, which holds only in-frame ones; the method was immunoSEQ multiplex PCR. The sample data list around 140,000 clones. Sequencing used PBMCs. The TCR comes from a woman between 45 and 60 years old in good health and CMV-seronegative.

The CDR3 is CASSLRGNYGYTF. CDR3 DNA sequence: TGTGCCAGCAGTTTAAGGGGAAACTATGGCTACACCTTC. This rearrangement joins TRBV28 to TRBJ1-2; a possible D gene is TRBD1 (5 bases). CDR1 and CDR2 from the germline V gene are MDHEN and SYDVKM. The CDR3 runs to 13 residues. V was pared by 2 bases and J by 2 bases, with 6 bases between.